This TCR beta chain was recovered during a study of radiotherapy plus CTLA-4 blockade in lung cancer. As for the study in general: Objective responses were recorded in about 18% of patients, with disease control recorded in less than 40%.

Lung cancer patients with chemo-refractory metastatic non-small-cell disease were given focal radiation plus CTLA-4 blockade with ipilimumab. Overall study findings and caveats: The authors reported that early blood T cell clone dynamics, with interferon-beta, best predicted response. Tumor-derived TCR clones expanded in blood after radiotherapy plus ipilimumab.

Trimming took off 0 bases at V and 9 bases at J, with 7 bases between the two ends. The CDR3 covers 13 residues. Germline loops: CDR1 SGHNT, CDR2 YYREEE (reference sequence). This clone was picked up a small number of times. Its specificity is not known. The method was immunoSEQ multiplex PCR; TCRdb's version includes in-frame clones alone and lacks a portion of them. The repertoire holds 78,000 or so clones, with more than 75% as singletons. The J gene is TRBJ1-6, the V gene TRBV5-4; D is possibly TRBD1 (5 bases). The clonotype originates from a human donor with non-small cell lung cancer who had stable disease on radiotherapy plus ipilimumab. Sample: peripheral blood, taken from a patient treated with radiotherapy plus ipilimumab. As DNA, the CDR3 is TGTGCCAGCAGCTTGGTCGGGGGTTCACCCCTCCACTTT. Protein sequence: CASSLVGGSPLHF.